The 30 T cell receptor beta chains reported below all come from one sample, sequenced in a study of blood T cell repertoires in COVID-19. Repertoires were generated with immunoSEQ multiplex PCR, while TCRdb's copy carries only in-frame clones and drops some. The table lists tens of thousands of clones, around nine tenths of them singletons. The sequenced sample was peripheral blood. The origin of the receptors is a human donor in a cohort sampled during active COVID-19.

The chain has TRBV11-2 and TRBJ1-1; a weak D match, TRBD1 (5 bases). Germline V CDR1 and CDR2: SGHAT, FQNNGV. With 1 base removed from V and 5 bases from J, the gap between germline ends came to 11 bases. The CDR3 sequence is 14 residues long. The CDR3 sequence: CASSLGGVRTEAFF. In DNA form, the CDR3 reads TGTGCCAGCAGCTTAGGGGGGGTTCGGACTGAAGCTTTCTTT.

The chain links TRBV12-3 or TRBV12-4 to TRBJ1-2, with D maybe TRBD1 (5 bases). The CDR3 extends over 12 amino acids. V lost 3 bases, J lost 7 bases, and 9 bases lay in between. The CDR3 coding sequence is TGTGCCAGCAGTTTGGGGCGGGGTGGCTACACCTTC. It translates to CASSLGRGGYTF.

V usage is TRBV5-1 and J usage is TRBJ2-2; D is possibly TRBD1 (5 bases). The CDR3 has 17 amino acids. Germline loops: CDR1 SGHRS, CDR2 YFSETQ. Trimming shortened V by 2 bases and J by 4 bases, and 18 bases separated the two germline ends. Here the CDR3 DNA reads TGCGCCAGCAGCTTTCTTTTCGACAGCCTCGGCACCGGGGAGCTGTTTTTT. Residues: CASSFLFDSLGTGELFF. Supplemented by reference TRBV5-1 and TRBJ2-2, the full variable domain reads KAGVTQTPRYLIKTRGQQVTLSCSPISGHRSVSWYQQTPGQGLQFLFEYFSETQRNKGNFPGRFSGRQFSNSRSEMNVSTLELGDSALYLCASSFLFDSLGTGELFFGEGSRLTVL.

The chain is built from TRBV5-4 and TRBJ2-3, with 11 nucleotides matching TRBD2. The CDR3 is 16 amino acids. The V segment lost 0 bases and the J segment 6 bases; nucleotides outside the gene matches: 6. Germline lookup yields CDR1 SGHNT and CDR2 YYREEE (reference sequence). The CDR3 nucleotides read TGTGCCAGCAGCTTGGTGGCTAGCGGGGGGCTGGATACGCAGTATTTT. Protein: CASSLVASGGLDTQYF. The full variable domain, its missing parts supplied by reference TRBV5-4 and TRBJ2-3, is ETGVTQSPTHLIKTRGQQVTLRCSSQSGHNTVSWYQQALGQGPQFIFQYYREEENGRGNFPPRFSGLQFPNYSSELNVNALELDDSALYLCASSLVASGGLDTQYFGPGTRLTVL.

Details on this clone: Germline and junction disagree at one end, which may indicate a read error. This chain joins TRBV3-1 (or the pseudogene TRBV3-2) and TRBJ1-1, with D possibly being TRBD1 (5 bases). The CDR3 spans 13 residues. Per the germline V gene, CDR1 is LGHDT and CDR2 is YNNKEL (reference sequence). CDR3 loop: CASRQGGAPEAFF. The CDR3 DNA is TGTGCCAGCAGACAAGGTGGGGCTCCAGAAGCTTTCTTT.

The rearrangement uses TRBV9 and TRBJ1-1; the D gene is possibly TRBD1 (6 bases). Germline loops: CDR1 SGDLS, CDR2 YYNGEE. The CDR3 length is 14 residues. Trimming took off 3 bases at V and 6 bases at J, with 15 bases between the two ends. Written as DNA, the CDR3 is TGTGCCAGCAGCGACGGACAGTTTCGAGCTGAAGCTTTCTTT. This translates into CASSDGQFRAEAFF. Drawing the rest from reference TRBV9 and TRBJ1-1, the complete variable domain is DSGVTQTPKHLITATGQRVTLRCSPRSGDLSVYWYQQSLDQGLQFLIQYYNGEERAKGNILERFSAQQFPDLHSELNLSSLELGDSALYFCASSDGQFRAEAFFGQGTRLTVV.

The V gene is TRBV18, the J gene TRBJ2-2, with 10 bases aligning to TRBD1. The V gene end was trimmed by 6 bases and the J gene end by 3 bases; junction bases not matched to a gene: 1. Germline V gives CDR1 KGHSH, CDR2 LQKENI. The CDR3 is 14 amino acids. CDR3 residues: CASSGTGDTGELFF. CDR3 DNA sequence: TGTGCCAGCTCCGGGACAGGGGACACCGGGGAGCTGTTTTTT.

The chain links TRBV19 to TRBJ2-7; TRBD1 matches at 9 bases. CDR3 length equals 14 residues. Looked up from germline, CDR1 is LNHDA and CDR2 is SQIVND (reference sequence). V lost 4 bases, J lost 3 bases, and 4 bases stayed unmatched. The CDR3 reads CASSSPGQGYEQYF. Written as DNA, the CDR3 is TGTGCCAGTAGTAGTCCGGGACAGGGCTACGAGCAGTACTTC.

V and J are TRBV6-2 or TRBV6-3 and TRBJ2-4; TRBD2 is a possible D gene (7 bases). This CDR3 is 16 amino acids long. The germline V and J ends were trimmed by 1 base and 5 bases, with 15 bases remaining between them. The germline gives CDR1 MNHEY, CDR2 SVGEGT. CDR3 sequence: CASSYLRGAIQNIQYF. DNA of the CDR3: TGTGCCAGCAGTTACTTACGGGGGGCGATCCAAAACATTCAGTACTTC.

The rearrangement joins TRBV18 to TRBJ2-7, with D perhaps TRBD1 (6 bases). With 4 bases removed from V and 3 bases from J, the gap between germline ends came to 10 bases. Germline loops: CDR1 KGHSH, CDR2 LQKENI. The CDR3 is 13 residues long. CDR3 loop: CASSHRENYEQYF. Here the CDR3 DNA reads TGTGCCAGCTCACACAGGGAGAACTACGAGCAGTACTTC.

This chain joins TRBV5-6 and TRBJ1-6; 8 bases agree with TRBD1. The germline CDR1 and CDR2 sequences are SGHDT and YYEEEE. The CDR3 has 14 residues. The trim removed 3 bases at V and 7 bases at J, leaving 3 bases unmatched. This CDR3 reads CASSSTGGNSPLHF. The CDR3 DNA reads TGTGCCAGCAGCTCAACAGGGGGAAATTCACCCCTCCACTTT. Full variable domain (outside the CDR3, taken from reference TRBV5-6 and TRBJ1-6): DAGVTQSPTHLIKTRGQQVTLRCSPKSGHDTVSWYQQALGQGPQFIFQYYEEEERQRGNFPDRFSGHQFPNYSSELNVNALLLGDSALYLCASSSTGGNSPLHFGNGTRLTVT.

The V and J genes are TRBV4-1 and TRBJ1-2; 9 bases fit TRBD1. Germline V lookup: CDR1 MGHRA, CDR2 YSYEKL. The CDR3 contains 19 residues. Unmatched junction bases numbered 14, after V lost 0 bases and J lost 3 bases. In DNA, the CDR3 is TGCGCCAGCAGCCAAGAAAGCCAGTCCTGGGACAGGGACCACTATGGCTACACCTTC. Its translation is CASSQESQSWDRDHYGYTF.

This chain's CDR3 is CASSPPGATRGTEAFF. The CDR3 bases are TGTGCCAGCTCACCACCGGGGGCCACCCGGGGCACTGAAGCTTTCTTT. The J gene is TRBJ1-1, the V gene TRBV18; D is possibly TRBD1 (6 bases). This CDR3 spans 16 amino acids. The V gene lost 0 bases and the J gene lost 4 bases, with 15 bases spanning the gap. CDR1 and CDR2 (germline): KGHSH, LQKENI.

The chain combines TRBV20-1 with TRBJ2-5, with no clear D. The V end was cut by 1 base, the J end by 4 bases, with 4 bases between. This CDR3 contains 11 residues. CDR1 and CDR2 from the germline V gene are DFQATT and SNEGSKA (reference sequence). The DNA of the CDR3 is TGCAGTGCTAGAGCCTCAGAGACCCAGTACTTC. Its protein is CSARASETQYF.

This chain joins TRBV5-1 and TRBJ1-1; D is possibly TRBD1 (5 bases). Per the germline V gene, CDR1 is SGHRS and CDR2 is YFSETQ. The germline V and J ends were trimmed by 6 bases and 5 bases, with 17 bases remaining between them. The CDR3 sequence is 14 residues long. The CDR3: CASTPGGVGTEAFF. DNA for the CDR3: TGCGCCAGCACCCCGGGGGGGGTCGGGACTGAAGCTTTCTTT.

The V call is TRBV12-3 or TRBV12-4, the J call TRBJ2-2; no definite D call. This CDR3 comprises 12 residues. The CDR3 region is CASALNTGELFF. DNA of the CDR3: TGTGCGAGCGCGCTGAACACCGGGGAGCTGTTTTTT.

Written as DNA, the CDR3 is TGTGCCAGCAGTCCCGGGATGGCCAATTATAATGAAAAACTGTTTTTT. Residues: CASSPGMANYNEKLFF. The chain uses TRBV6-2 or TRBV6-3 and TRBJ1-4; no reliable D call. The length of the CDR3 is 16 residues. The germline gives CDR1 MNHEY, CDR2 SVGEGT. V lost 5 bases and J 4 bases, leaving 17 bases between the germline ends.

The chain employs TRBV2 and TRBJ2-1; D perhaps matches TRBD1 (6 bases). Germline CDR1 is SNHLY and CDR2 is FYNNEI. This CDR3 spans 13 amino acids. The CDR3 DNA follows: TGTGCGACCAAGGACAGCTCCTACAATGAGCAGTTCTTC. Amino acid sequence: CATKDSSYNEQFF.

This clone was observed a single time. A junction boundary mismatches the germline segment, possibly from a read error. The gene calls are TRBV6-1 and TRBJ2-7, with TRBD1 matching over 7 bases. There are 12 residues in the CDR3. Germline CDR1 MNHNS, CDR2 SASEGT. The CDR3 region has the DNA TGTGCCAGCAGTGAGCCGGGACAGACTCCTTCGTTC. It specifies CASSEPGQTPSF.

The chain uses TRBV3-1 (or the pseudogene TRBV3-2) and TRBJ1-5; D uncertain. Trimming removed 3 bases from V and 6 bases from J, with 12 bases in between. The germline V gene encodes CDR1 LGHDT and CDR2 YNNKEL (reference sequence). The CDR3 runs to 14 residues. In DNA, the CDR3 is TGTGCCAGCAGCCATTCCGGGTCGGGTCAGCCCCAGCATTTT. Protein product: CASSHSGSGQPQHF.

V usage is TRBV6-5 and J usage is TRBJ2-3; weak D call: TRBD2 (6 bases). There are 13 residues in the CDR3. V was shortened by 4 bases and J by 9 bases, with 14 bases between the two germline ends. Per the germline V gene, CDR1 is MNHEY and CDR2 is SVGAGI. CDR3 coding DNA: TGTGCCAGCAGTTCGCCCGGTCGGGGGACGCAGTATTTT. This gives the protein CASSSPGRGTQYF.

V is TRBV29-1 and J is TRBJ1-4, with D perhaps matching TRBD1 (6 bases). The length of the CDR3 is 13 residues. Germline CDR1 SQVTM, CDR2 ANQGSEA. Trimming pared 7 bases from V and 4 bases from J, leaving 13 bases between. The CDR3 DNA reads TGCAGCGCCTCGTCCAGGGGTAATGAAAAACTGTTTTTT. It is translated as CSASSRGNEKLFF. The entire variable domain, with the rest obtained from reference TRBV29-1 and TRBJ1-4, is as follows: SAVISQKPSRDICQRGTSLTIQCQVDSQVTMMFWYRQQPGQSLTLIATANQGSEATYESGFVIDKFPISRPNLTFSTLTVSNMSPEDSSIYLCSASSRGNEKLFFGSGTQLSVL.

The chain employs TRBV7-9 and TRBJ2-7; D uncertain. The V end was cut by 6 bases, the J end by 2 bases, with 5 bases between. There are 11 residues in the CDR3. The germline CDR1 and CDR2 sequences are SEHNR and FQNEAQ (reference sequence). CDR3 region: CASSSTYEQYF. CDR3 DNA sequence: TGTGCCAGCAGTTCCACCTACGAGCAGTACTTC. The full variable domain, its missing parts supplied by reference TRBV7-9 and TRBJ2-7, is DTGVSQNPRHKITKRGQNVTFRCDPISEHNRLYWYRQTLGQGPEFLTYFQNEAQLEKSRLLSDRFSAERPKGSFSTLEIQRTEQGDSAMYLCASSSTYEQYFGPGTRLTVT.

The chain couples TRBV2 to TRBJ1-4, with D tentatively TRBD1 (6 bases). Germline V gives CDR1 SNHLY, CDR2 FYNNEI. The CDR3 loop spans 14 amino acids. V was pared by 1 base and J by 8 bases, with 11 bases between. CDR3 region: CASSEGGRREKLFF. The CDR3 DNA reads as TGTGCCAGCAGTGAAGGGGGGCGCCGGGAAAAACTGTTTTTT.

V and J are TRBV6-1 and TRBJ2-6; D gene uncertain. Germline V gene lookup returns CDR1 MNHNS and CDR2 SASEGT. Trimming left V 2 bases short and J 0 bases short, with 5 bases between. This CDR3 has 15 residues. Here the CDR3 DNA reads TGTGCCAGCAGTGAACTGAGCTCTGGGGCCAACGTCCTGACTTTC. This translates into CASSELSSGANVLTF.

This clone was seen only once. V usage is TRBV18 and J usage is TRBJ1-1; D is perhaps TRBD1 (6 bases). CDR3 size: 15 residues. Trimming took off 2 bases at V and 4 bases at J, with 14 bases between the two ends. Germline CDR1 and CDR2: KGHSH and LQKENI. Here the CDR3 reads CASSPVRGSGTEAFF. As DNA, the CDR3 is TGTGCCAGCTCACCAGTCAGGGGTTCCGGCACTGAAGCTTTCTTT.

The V call is TRBV6-4, the J call TRBJ1-2; TRBD1 matches 11 bases. The V segment lost 6 bases and the J segment 6 bases; nucleotides outside the gene matches: 9. The CDR3 consists of 15 residues. The germline CDR1 and CDR2 sequences are MRHNA and SNTAGT. The DNA of the CDR3 is TGTGCCAGCAGGCCGGGACAGGGGGTAATGGATGGCTACACCTTC. Amino acid sequence: CASRPGQGVMDGYTF.

The chain has TRBV4-3 and TRBJ2-6; TRBD2 is a possible D gene (5 bases). The germline V gene encodes CDR1 LGHNA and CDR2 YSLEER. V lost 1 base and J 2 bases, leaving 18 bases between the germline ends. CDR3 length: 19 amino acids. The CDR3 coding sequence is TGCGCCAGCAGCCAAGGTAGAGGGTTCCCTGGCCCTGGGGCCAACGTCCTGACTTTC. Its protein product is CASSQGRGFPGPGANVLTF.

This clone has a handful of counts. V gene TRBV12-5 combines with J gene TRBJ1-1; D uncertain. The ends were cut back, 6 bases at V and 11 bases at J, with 22 bases in the middle. In germline, CDR1 is LGHNT, CDR2 FRNRAP. The CDR3 spans 14 residues. In DNA, the CDR3 is TGTGCTAGTGGCATTTCCGGACTTCTCATATCGGCTTTCTTT. Translation gives CASGISGLLISAFF.

The chain couples TRBV7-9 to TRBJ1-5, with D possibly being TRBD1 (5 bases). V lost 2 bases, J lost 4 bases, and 12 bases lay in between. Germline CDR1 SEHNR, CDR2 FQNEAQ (reference sequence). The CDR3 length is 15 residues. The DNA of the CDR3 is TGTGCCAGCAGCTTAAGCGGGGCCCTAAATCAGCCCCAGCATTTT. It is translated as CASSLSGALNQPQHF.